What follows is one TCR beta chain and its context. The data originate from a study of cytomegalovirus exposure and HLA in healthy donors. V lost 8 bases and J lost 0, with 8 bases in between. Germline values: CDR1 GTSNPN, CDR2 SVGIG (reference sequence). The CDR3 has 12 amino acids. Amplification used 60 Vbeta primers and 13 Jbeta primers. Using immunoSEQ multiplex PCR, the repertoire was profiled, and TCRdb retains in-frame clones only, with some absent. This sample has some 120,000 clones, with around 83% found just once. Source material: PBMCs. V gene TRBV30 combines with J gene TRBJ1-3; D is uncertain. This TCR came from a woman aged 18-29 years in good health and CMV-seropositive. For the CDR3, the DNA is TGTGCCGCTAACCTCTCTGGAAACACCATATATTTT. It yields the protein CAANLSGNTIYF.